The rows below give T cell receptor beta chains drawn from one sample of a study of CD8+ T cells in alopecia areata. TCRdb's table, derived via immunoSEQ multiplex PCR, lists solely in-frame clones and lacks some. The profile shows 150,000 to 200,000 clones, about two thirds of them singletons. Sequences were derived from CD4+ T cells sorted from blood, sampled at week 4, from a patient treated with tofacitinib. These receptors were obtained from a human donor with alopecia areata. Each CDR3 is given with its conserved first and last residue. The size entry is marked missing in some rows and otherwise reads once, few, many or a size class.

v_call	j_call	clone_size	cdr3_aa
TRBV5-1	TRBJ2-7	few	CATTERTEKCEQYF
TRBV9	TRBJ1-5	NA	CASSDSYGNQPQHF
TRBV6-5	TRBJ2-5	NA	CASSYTRGGETQYF
TRBV7-8	TRBJ2-5	NA	CASSPLGGGGETQYF
TRBV6-6	TRBJ2-5	few	CASSYSSPQETQYF
TRBV18	TRBJ2-1	NA	CASSPLGNEQFF
TRBV9	TRBJ2-5	NA	CASSPTQSEAQYF
TRBV29-1	TRBJ1-1	NA	CSVGQVVNTEAFF
TRBV29-1	TRBJ1-1	once	CSVVPRTEAFF
TRBV27	TRBJ2-7	NA	CASSPAGQGVHEQYF
TRBV15	TRBJ2-3	NA	CATTDGDTQYF
TRBV11-2	TRBJ2-1	NA	CASSLVQRGSYNEQFF
TRBV25-1	TRBJ1-5	NA	CASSPGIYSNQPQHF
TRBV5-1	TRBJ1-2	NA	CASSPPPGRGDYGYTF
TRBV5-1	TRBJ2-5	NA	CASSLARGTNQETQYF
TRBV29-1	TRBJ2-7	NA	CSARKGGYEQYF
TRBV30	TRBJ1-1	NA	CAWSVNRHTEAFF
TRBV30	TRBJ2-5	NA	CAWSVGTQVETQYF
TRBV5-1	TRBJ1-4	few	CASSDGQGVLEKLFF
TRBV29-1	TRBJ2-1	NA	CSVVGGRGSYNEQFF
TRBV30	TRBJ2-7	NA	CAWSVQDRGSEQYF
TRBV29-1	TRBJ2-1	once	CSVEVGQGEQFF
TRBV9	TRBJ2-5	NA	CASSANPGGETQYF